This paragraph covers one T cell receptor (beta chain) sequence. Its antigen is still unknown. CDR3 and TCR beta VDJ profiling relied on genomic DNA as the template. TCRdb re-analysed the reads in MiXCR, keeping a single row per CDR3 protein. Here the sample spans roughly 130,000 distinct CDR3 sequences, 48% being singletons. The sample is drawn from a study of CD8+CD57+ T cells in acquired aplastic anemia. About the research overall: On average, sorted CD4+ and CD8+ cells gave approximately 3.1 ug of DNA. Read counts for CD4+ cells (from healthy donors) averaged about 10.8 million. Whole-study findings and limits: Roughly 30 was the count of CD8+ CDR3 sequences that patients shared with controls. No significant difference in CD8+ Simpson's diversity was found between patients and controls.

Germline CDR1 and CDR2: DFQATT and SNEGSKA (reference sequence). The trim removed 3 bases at V and 7 bases at J, leaving 8 bases unmatched. The CDR3 extends over 13 amino acids. Sequencing input: sorted CD4+, CD8+, or CD8+CD57+ T cells (not recorded which) from PBMCs. This TCR was sampled from a human donor in good health, serving as a control. The V gene is TRBV20-1, the J gene TRBJ2-7, with 8 bases matching TRBD2. Written as DNA, the CDR3 is TGCAGTGCTAGCGGGGGGGCAGTCGGGGAGCAGTACTTC. This codes for CSASGGAVGEQYF.